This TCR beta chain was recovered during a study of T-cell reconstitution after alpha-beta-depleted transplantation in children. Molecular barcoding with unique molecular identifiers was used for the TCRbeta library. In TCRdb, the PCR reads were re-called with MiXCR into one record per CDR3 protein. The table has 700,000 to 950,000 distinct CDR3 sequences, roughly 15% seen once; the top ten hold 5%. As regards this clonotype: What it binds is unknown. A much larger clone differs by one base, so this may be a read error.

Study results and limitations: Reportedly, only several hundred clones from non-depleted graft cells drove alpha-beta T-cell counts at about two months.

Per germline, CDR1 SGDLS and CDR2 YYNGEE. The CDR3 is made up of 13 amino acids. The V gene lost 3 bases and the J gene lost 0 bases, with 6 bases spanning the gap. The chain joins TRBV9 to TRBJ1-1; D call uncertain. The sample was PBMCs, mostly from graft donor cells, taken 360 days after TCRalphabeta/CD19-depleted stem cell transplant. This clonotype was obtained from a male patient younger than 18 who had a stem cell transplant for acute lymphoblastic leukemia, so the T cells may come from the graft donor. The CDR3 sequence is CASSAPLNTEAFF. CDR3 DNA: TGTGCCAGCAGCGCCCCCTTGAACACTGAAGCTTTCTTT.